Listed below are T cell receptor beta chains from one sample, sequenced in a study of OX40 agonist ivuxolimab in advanced cancers. Measured with immunoSEQ multiplex PCR; TCRdb has only the in-frame clones, and not every one. The sample holds some 100,000 clones, approximately 80% seen once. This specimen was CD4+ or CD8+ T cells sorted from blood, taken in a trial of the OX40 agonist ivuxolimab. The source of these receptors is an adult with an advanced solid tumor such as melanoma, head and neck, liver or kidney cancer. CDR3s include the opening cysteine and the closing phenylalanine or tryptophan. Fields, in order: J gene, D gene, clone size, V gene, CDR3 protein, CDR3 DNA. A D gene is named only where the DNA matches it firmly. Clone size is given for some rows only: seen once, a few or many times, or a class if the clone is expanded.

J: TRBJ1-5
D: .
size: .
V: TRBV18
CDR3: CASSPDSDQPQHF
DNA: TGTGCCAGCTCACCGGACAGCGATCAGCCCCAGCATTTT

J: TRBJ1-1
D: .
size: once
V: TRBV23-1
CDR3: CASRQDIDTEAFF
DNA: TGCGCCAGCAGACAGGATATCGACACTGAAGCTTTCTTT

J: TRBJ2-3
D: TRBD2
size: .
V: TRBV7-8
CDR3: CASSLVGGGPSSTDTQYF
DNA: TGTGCCAGCAGCTTAGTTGGCGGGGGGCCCTCTAGCACAGATACGCAGTATTTT

J: TRBJ1-6
D: .
size: .
V: TRBV7-6
CDR3: CASSFPGDNSPLHF
DNA: TGTGCCAGCAGCTTTCCGGGAGATAATTCACCCCTCCACTTT

J: TRBJ2-5
D: .
size: once
V: TRBV5-4
CDR3: CASSFRVGAETQYF
DNA: TGTGCCAGCAGCTTTAGGGTGGGGGCAGAGACCCAGTACTTC

J: TRBJ1-4
D: .
size: .
V: TRBV5-6
CDR3: CASSLRATATNEKLFF
DNA: TGTGCCAGCAGCTTGAGGGCTACTGCAACTAATGAAAAACTGTTTTTT

J: TRBJ1-5
D: .
size: .
V: TRBV21-1
CDR3: CARRQDEPNQPQHF
DNA: TGTGCCAGGAGACAGGACGAGCCTAATCAGCCCCAGCATTTT

J: TRBJ2-7
D: .
size: .
V: TRBV30
CDR3: CAWSVRIDEQYF
DNA: TGTGCCTGGAGTGTACGCATTGACGAGCAGTACTTC

J: TRBJ2-3
D: .
size: .
V: TRBV18
CDR3: CASSPLRTGLGTDTQYF
DNA: TGTGCCAGCTCACCACTTAGAACAGGGTTAGGCACAGATACGCAGTATTTT

J: TRBJ2-3
D: .
size: .
V: TRBV5-4
CDR3: CASSLVGPRVSDTQYF
DNA: TGTGCCAGCAGCTTGGTTGGACCCAGAGTCTCAGATACGCAGTATTTT

J: TRBJ1-5
D: .
size: .
V: TRBV18
CDR3: CASSPSADLSQPQHF
DNA: TGTGCCAGCTCACCTTCGGCCGACCTAAGTCAGCCCCAGCATTTT

J: TRBJ1-5
D: TRBD1
size: .
V: TRBV5-1
CDR3: CASSVEGATSGQPQHF
DNA: TGCGCCAGCTCCGTGGAGGGGGCCACGTCCGGTCAGCCCCAGCATTTT

J: TRBJ2-5
D: .
size: .
V: TRBV5-1
CDR3: CASHPGQFQETQYF
DNA: TGCGCCAGCCACCCCGGCCAGTTCCAAGAGACCCAGTACTTC

J: TRBJ1-2
D: TRBD1
size: .
V: TRBV20-1
CDR3: CSAGDRVGYTF
DNA: TGCAGTGCTGGGGACAGGGTTGGCTACACCTTC

J: TRBJ1-2
D: TRBD1
size: .
V: TRBV10-3
CDR3: CAIKPTGDYGYTF
DNA: TGTGCCATCAAACCGACAGGGGACTATGGCTACACCTTC

J: TRBJ2-5
D: .
size: .
V: TRBV7-6
CDR3: CASSKSQETQYF
DNA: TGTGCCAGCAGCAAGTCCCAAGAGACCCAGTACTTC

J: TRBJ2-3
D: .
size: many
V: TRBV7-7
CDR3: CASSPLGSTDTQYF
DNA: TGTGCCAGCAGCCCTCTAGGGTCCACAGATACGCAGTATTTT

J: TRBJ1-1
D: TRBD1
size: few
V: TRBV7-9
CDR3: CASVLIGGANTEAFF
DNA: TGTGCCAGCGTACTTATAGGGGGCGCGAACACTGAAGCTTTCTTT

J: TRBJ1-5
D: TRBD1
size: .
V: TRBV29-1
CDR3: CSVKQGLNQPQHF
DNA: TGCAGCGTGAAACAGGGGCTCAATCAGCCCCAGCATTTT

J: TRBJ2-5
D: .
size: .
V: TRBV5-1
CDR3: CASSGSAQETQYF
DNA: TGCGCCAGCAGCGGATCGGCCCAAGAGACCCAGTACTTC

J: TRBJ1-3
D: .
size: .
V: TRBV6-5
CDR3: CASSSQAGSSGNTIYF
DNA: TGTGCCAGCAGTTCCCAAGCAGGGAGCTCTGGAAACACCATATATTTT

J: TRBJ1-2
D: TRBD1
size: once
V: TRBV27
CDR3: CASSTRTGNYGYTF
DNA: TGTGCCAGCAGTACCCGGACAGGCAACTATGGCTACACCTTC

J: TRBJ2-5
D: .
size: .
V: TRBV6-5
CDR3: CASSYSEGGGGETQYF
DNA: TGTGCCAGCAGTTACTCGGAGGGGGGCGGGGGAGAGACCCAGTACTTC

J: TRBJ2-5
D: TRBD1
size: .
V: TRBV6-1
CDR3: CASSASRGQWETQYF
DNA: TGTGCCAGCAGTGCCTCCAGGGGGCAGTGGGAGACCCAGTACTTC

J: TRBJ1-2
D: .
size: many
V: TRBV29-1
CDR3: CSVEAGGYGYTF
DNA: TGCAGCGTTGAAGCGGGAGGCTATGGCTACACCTTC

J: TRBJ2-5
D: .
size: .
V: TRBV14
CDR3: CASSHWKGTIASQETQYF
DNA: TGTGCCAGCAGCCATTGGAAGGGGACCATCGCCTCCCAAGAGACCCAGTACTTC

J: TRBJ1-5
D: .
size: once
V: TRBV2
CDR3: CASNQQDRNNQPQHF
DNA: TGTGCCAGCAACCAGCAGGACAGAAACAATCAGCCCCAGCATTTT

J: TRBJ2-3
D: TRBD2
size: .
V: TRBV27
CDR3: CATRGLLAGGTDTQYF
DNA: TGTGCCACCCGGGGCCTCCTAGCGGGGGGCACAGATACGCAGTATTTT

J: TRBJ1-1
D: .
size: .
V: TRBV4-2
CDR3: CASSPSGGFINTEAFF
DNA: TGTGCCAGCAGCCCCTCGGGTGGGTTCATAAACACTGAAGCTTTCTTT

J: TRBJ2-1
D: .
size: .
V: TRBV6-5
CDR3: CASSTLQRPNNEQFF
DNA: TGTGCCAGCTCCACCCTACAGAGACCCAACAATGAGCAGTTCTTC

J: TRBJ2-1
D: .
size: .
V: TRBV7-2
CDR3: CASSLAPIGGEQFF
DNA: TGTGCCAGCAGCTTAGCCCCAATAGGGGGAGAGCAGTTCTTC

J: TRBJ1-2
D: .
size: .
V: TRBV27
CDR3: CASSFFSGGKNYGYTF
DNA: TGTGCCAGCAGTTTTTTCTCGGGGGGAAAGAACTATGGCTACACCTTC

J: TRBJ2-2
D: .
size: .
V: TRBV2
CDR3: CASSESRTGELFF
DNA: TGTGCCAGCAGTGAGTCCCGGACCGGGGAGCTGTTTTTT

J: TRBJ1-1
D: .
size: .
V: TRBV5-6
CDR3: CASSVKQGWVVLTEAFF
DNA: TGTGCCAGCAGCGTGAAGCAGGGTTGGGTGGTCCTCACTGAAGCTTTCTTT

J: TRBJ1-4
D: .
size: .
V: TRBV28
CDR3: CASSLAGVSEKLFF
DNA: TGTGCCAGCAGTCTAGCAGGGGTAAGCGAAAAACTGTTTTTT

J: TRBJ2-1
D: TRBD2
size: .
V: TRBV29-1
CDR3: CSVWTSGGQRYNEQFF
DNA: TGCAGCGTCTGGACTAGCGGGGGCCAGCGGTACAATGAGCAGTTCTTC

J: TRBJ2-1
D: TRBD2
size: .
V: TRBV28
CDR3: CASSLSFSGGADHNEQFF
DNA: TGTGCCAGCAGTTTATCATTTAGCGGGGGGGCCGATCACAATGAGCAGTTCTTC

J: TRBJ2-3
D: TRBD1
size: .
V: TRBV11-1
CDR3: CASSGRTGYTDTQYF
DNA: TGTGCCAGCAGCGGGCGGACAGGCTACACAGATACGCAGTATTTT

J: TRBJ1-1
D: .
size: .
V: TRBV5-4
CDR3: CASSRTGRREQAFF
DNA: TGTGCCAGCAGCCGCACCGGACGTCGGGAGCAAGCTTTCTTT

J: TRBJ1-1
D: .
size: .
V: TRBV18
CDR3: CASSLDTGGTEAFF
DNA: TGTGCCAGCTCATTGGATACGGGGGGCACTGAAGCTTTCTTT

J: TRBJ1-1
D: .
size: .
V: TRBV7-3
CDR3: CASSSAGTEAFF
DNA: TGTGCCAGCAGCTCAGCCGGGACAGAAGCTTTCTTT